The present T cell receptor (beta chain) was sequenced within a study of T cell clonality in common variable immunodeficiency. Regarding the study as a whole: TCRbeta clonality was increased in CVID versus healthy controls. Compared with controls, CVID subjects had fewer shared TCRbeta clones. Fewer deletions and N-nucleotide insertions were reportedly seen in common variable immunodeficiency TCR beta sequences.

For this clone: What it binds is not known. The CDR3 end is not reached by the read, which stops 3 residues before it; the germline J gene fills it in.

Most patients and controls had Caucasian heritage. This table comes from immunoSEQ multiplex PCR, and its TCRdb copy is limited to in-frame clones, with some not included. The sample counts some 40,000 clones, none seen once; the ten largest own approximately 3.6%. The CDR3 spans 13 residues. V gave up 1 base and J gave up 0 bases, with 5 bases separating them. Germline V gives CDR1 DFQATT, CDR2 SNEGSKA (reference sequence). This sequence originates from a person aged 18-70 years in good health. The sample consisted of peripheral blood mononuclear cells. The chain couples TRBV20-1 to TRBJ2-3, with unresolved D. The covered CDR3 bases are TGCAGTGCTAGAGGGGCAAGCACAGATACG. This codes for CSARGASTDT. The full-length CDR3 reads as CSARGASTDTQYF.